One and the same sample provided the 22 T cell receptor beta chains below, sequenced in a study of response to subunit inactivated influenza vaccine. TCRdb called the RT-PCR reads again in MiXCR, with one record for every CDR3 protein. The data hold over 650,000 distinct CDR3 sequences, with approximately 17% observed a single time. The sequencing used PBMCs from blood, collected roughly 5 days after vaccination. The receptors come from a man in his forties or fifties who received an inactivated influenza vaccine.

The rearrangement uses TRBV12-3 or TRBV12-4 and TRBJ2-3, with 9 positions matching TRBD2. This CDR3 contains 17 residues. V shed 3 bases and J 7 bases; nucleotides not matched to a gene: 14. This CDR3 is CASSLLGGASGKNTQYF. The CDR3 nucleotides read TGTGCCAGCAGTTTGCTGGGCGGGGCTAGCGGGAAGAATACGCAGTATTTT.

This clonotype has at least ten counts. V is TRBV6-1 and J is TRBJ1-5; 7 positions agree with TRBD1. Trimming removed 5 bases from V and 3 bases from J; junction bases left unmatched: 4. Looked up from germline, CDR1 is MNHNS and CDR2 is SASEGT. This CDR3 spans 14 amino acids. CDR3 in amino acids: CASSKTGINQPQHF. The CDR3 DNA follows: TGTGCCAGCAGTAAGACAGGGATCAATCAGCCCCAGCATTTT.

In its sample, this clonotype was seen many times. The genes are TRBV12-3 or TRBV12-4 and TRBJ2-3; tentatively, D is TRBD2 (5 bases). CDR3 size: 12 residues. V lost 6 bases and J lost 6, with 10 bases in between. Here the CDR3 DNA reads TGTGCCAGCAGGGACGGGGAGGATACGCAGTATTTT. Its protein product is CASRDGEDTQYF.

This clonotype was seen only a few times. The CDR3 is CASSDPRLGYTF. The CDR3 region has the DNA TGTGCCAGCAGTGACCCTCGCCTGGGCTACACCTTC. V usage is TRBV6-1 and J usage is TRBJ1-2; D remains ambiguous. Germline assignment: CDR1 MNHNS and CDR2 SASEGT. This CDR3 region has 12 residues. The V end was cut by 3 bases, the J end by 8 bases, with 10 bases between.

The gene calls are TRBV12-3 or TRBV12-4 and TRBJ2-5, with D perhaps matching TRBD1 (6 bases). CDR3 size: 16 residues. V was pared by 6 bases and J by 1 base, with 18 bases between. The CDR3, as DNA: TGTGCCAGCAGAGACCAGTATCGGGACATCCAAGAGACCCAGTACTTC. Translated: CASRDQYRDIQETQYF.

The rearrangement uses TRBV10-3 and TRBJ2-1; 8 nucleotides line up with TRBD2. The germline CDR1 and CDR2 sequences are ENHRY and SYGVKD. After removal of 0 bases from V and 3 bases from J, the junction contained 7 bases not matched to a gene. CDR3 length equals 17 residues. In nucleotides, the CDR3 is TGTGCCATCAGTGAGTCCTTAGCGGGATCTGACTACAATGAGCAGTTCTTC. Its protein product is CAISESLAGSDYNEQFF.

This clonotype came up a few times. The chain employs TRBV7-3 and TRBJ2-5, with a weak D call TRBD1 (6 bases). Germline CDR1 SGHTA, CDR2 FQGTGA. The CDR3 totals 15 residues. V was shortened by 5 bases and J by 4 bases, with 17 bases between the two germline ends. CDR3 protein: CASSRQDRPGETQYF. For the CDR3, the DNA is TGTGCCAGCAGCCGACAGGACCGCCCAGGAGAGACCCAGTACTTC.

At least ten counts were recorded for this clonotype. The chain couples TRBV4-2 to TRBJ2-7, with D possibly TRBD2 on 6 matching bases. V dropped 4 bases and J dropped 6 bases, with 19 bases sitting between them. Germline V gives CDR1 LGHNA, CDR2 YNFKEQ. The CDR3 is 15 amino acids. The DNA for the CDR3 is TGTGCCAGCAGCCGCCTTACTAGCCGTCCCCTCGAGCAGTACTTC. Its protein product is CASSRLTSRPLEQYF.

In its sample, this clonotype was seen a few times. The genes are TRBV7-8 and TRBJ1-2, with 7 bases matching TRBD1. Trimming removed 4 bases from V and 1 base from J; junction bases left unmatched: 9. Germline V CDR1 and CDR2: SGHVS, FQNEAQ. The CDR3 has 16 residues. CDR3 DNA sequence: TGTGCCAGCAGCTCTCTCCCCAGGGGGGTTAACTATGGCTACACCTTC. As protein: CASSSLPRGVNYGYTF.

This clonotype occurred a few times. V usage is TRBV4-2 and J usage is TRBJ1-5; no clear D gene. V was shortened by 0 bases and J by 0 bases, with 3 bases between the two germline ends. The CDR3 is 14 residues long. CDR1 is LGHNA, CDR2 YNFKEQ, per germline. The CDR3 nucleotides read TGTGCCAGCAGCCAAGATGGTAGCAATCAGCCCCAGCATTTT. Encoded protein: CASSQDGSNQPQHF.

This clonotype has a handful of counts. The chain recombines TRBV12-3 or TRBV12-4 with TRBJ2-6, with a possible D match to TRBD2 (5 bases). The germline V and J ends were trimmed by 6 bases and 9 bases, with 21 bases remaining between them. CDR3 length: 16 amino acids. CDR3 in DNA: TGTGCCAGCAGCACTATGGGCGGATCTACTAGCAACGTCCTGACTTTC. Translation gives CASSTMGGSTSNVLTF.

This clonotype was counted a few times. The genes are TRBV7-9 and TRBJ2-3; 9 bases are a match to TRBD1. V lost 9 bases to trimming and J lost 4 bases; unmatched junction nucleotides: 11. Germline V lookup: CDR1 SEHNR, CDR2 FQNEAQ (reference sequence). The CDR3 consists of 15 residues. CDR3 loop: CASVTGQGVPDTQYF. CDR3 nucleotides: TGTGCCAGTGTGACGGGACAGGGTGTTCCAGATACGCAGTATTTT. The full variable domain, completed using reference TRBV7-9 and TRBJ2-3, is DTGVSQNPRHKITKRGQNVTFRCDPISEHNRLYWYRQTLGQGPEFLTYFQNEAQLEKSRLLSDRFSAERPKGSFSTLEIQRTEQGDSAMYLCASVTGQGVPDTQYFGPGTRLTVL.

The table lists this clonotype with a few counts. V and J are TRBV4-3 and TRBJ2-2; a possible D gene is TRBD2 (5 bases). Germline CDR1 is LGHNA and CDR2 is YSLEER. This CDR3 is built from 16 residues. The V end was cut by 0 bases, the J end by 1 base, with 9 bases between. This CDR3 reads CASSQDPAGNTGELFF. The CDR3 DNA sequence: TGCGCCAGCAGCCAAGACCCCGCGGGGAACACCGGGGAGCTGTTTTTT.

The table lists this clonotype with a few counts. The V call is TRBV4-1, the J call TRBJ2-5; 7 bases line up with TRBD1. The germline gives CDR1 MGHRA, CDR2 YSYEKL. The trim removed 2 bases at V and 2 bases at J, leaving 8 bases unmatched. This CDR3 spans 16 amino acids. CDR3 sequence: CASSQSPGQRQETQYF. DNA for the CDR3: TGCGCCAGCAGCCAATCACCGGGACAGCGTCAAGAGACCCAGTACTTC.

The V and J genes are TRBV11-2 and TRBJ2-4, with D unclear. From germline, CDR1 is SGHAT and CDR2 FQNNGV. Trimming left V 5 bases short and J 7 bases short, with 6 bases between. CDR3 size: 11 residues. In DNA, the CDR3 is TGTGCCAGCAGCCAGACGAACATTCAGTACTTC. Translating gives CASSQTNIQYF.

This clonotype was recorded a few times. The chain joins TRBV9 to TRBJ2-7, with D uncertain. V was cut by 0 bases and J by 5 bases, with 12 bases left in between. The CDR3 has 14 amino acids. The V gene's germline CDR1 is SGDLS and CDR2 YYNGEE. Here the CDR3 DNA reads TGTGCCAGCAGCGTAGGTATCTCCCCCCACGAGCAGTACTTC. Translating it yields CASSVGISPHEQYF. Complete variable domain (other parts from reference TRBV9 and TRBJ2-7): DSGVTQTPKHLITATGQRVTLRCSPRSGDLSVYWYQQSLDQGLQFLIQYYNGEERAKGNILERFSAQQFPDLHSELNLSSLELGDSALYFCASSVGISPHEQYFGPGTRLTVT.

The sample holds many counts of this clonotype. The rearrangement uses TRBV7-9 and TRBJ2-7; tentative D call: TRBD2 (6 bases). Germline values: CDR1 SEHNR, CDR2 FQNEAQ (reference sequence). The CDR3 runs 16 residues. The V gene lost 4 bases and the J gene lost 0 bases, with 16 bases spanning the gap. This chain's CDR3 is CASSWFGTGSSYEQYF. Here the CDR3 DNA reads TGTGCCAGCAGCTGGTTTGGGACTGGAAGCTCCTACGAGCAGTACTTC.

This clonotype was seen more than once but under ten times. The CDR3 here is CSRTSGRAETQYF. The CDR3 bases are TGCAGTAGGACTAGCGGGAGAGCGGAGACCCAGTACTTC. The rearrangement links TRBV20-1 to TRBJ2-5, with 13 bases aligning to TRBD2. Germline loops: CDR1 DFQATT, CDR2 SNEGSKA (reference sequence). V dropped 8 bases and J dropped 5; count of bases not matched to a gene: 5. CDR3 length: 13 residues.

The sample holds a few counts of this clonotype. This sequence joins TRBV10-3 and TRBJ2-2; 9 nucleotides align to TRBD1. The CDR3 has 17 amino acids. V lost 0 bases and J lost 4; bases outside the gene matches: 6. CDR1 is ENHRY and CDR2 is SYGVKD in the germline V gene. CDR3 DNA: TGTGCCATCAGTGAGTCAGTTGGGACAGGGATCACCGGGGAGCTGTTTTTT. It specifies CAISESVGTGITGELFF.

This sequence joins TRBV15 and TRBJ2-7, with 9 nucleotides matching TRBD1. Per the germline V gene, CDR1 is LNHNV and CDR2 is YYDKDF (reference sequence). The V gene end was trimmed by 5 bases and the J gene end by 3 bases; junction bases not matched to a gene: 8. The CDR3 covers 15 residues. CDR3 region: CATSVGTGRIYEQYF. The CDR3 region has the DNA TGTGCCACCAGCGTAGGGACAGGGAGGATCTACGAGCAGTACTTC.

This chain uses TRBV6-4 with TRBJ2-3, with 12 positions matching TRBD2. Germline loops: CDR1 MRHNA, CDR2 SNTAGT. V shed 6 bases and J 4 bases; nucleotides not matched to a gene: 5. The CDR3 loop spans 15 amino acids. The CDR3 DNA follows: TGTGCCAGCAGACCTACTAGCGGGAGGCCAGATACGCAGTATTTT. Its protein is CASRPTSGRPDTQYF.

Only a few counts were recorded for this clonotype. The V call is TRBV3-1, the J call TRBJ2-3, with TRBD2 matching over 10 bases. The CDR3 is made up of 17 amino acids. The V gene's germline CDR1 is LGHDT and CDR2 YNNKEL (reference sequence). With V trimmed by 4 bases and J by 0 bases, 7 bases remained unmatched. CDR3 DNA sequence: TGTGCCAGCAGCCCAAGACGGACTAGCGGAAGCACAGATACGCAGTATTTT. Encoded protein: CASSPRRTSGSTDTQYF.